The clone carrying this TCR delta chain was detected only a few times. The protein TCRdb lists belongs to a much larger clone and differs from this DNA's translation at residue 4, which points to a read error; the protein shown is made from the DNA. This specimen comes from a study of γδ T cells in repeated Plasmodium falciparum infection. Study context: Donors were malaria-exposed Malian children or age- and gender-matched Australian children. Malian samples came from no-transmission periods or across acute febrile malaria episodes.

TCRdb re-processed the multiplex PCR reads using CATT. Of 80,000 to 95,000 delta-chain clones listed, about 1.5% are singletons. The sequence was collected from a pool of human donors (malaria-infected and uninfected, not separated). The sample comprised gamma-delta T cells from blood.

CDR3 DNA sequence: TGTGCCTGTGGCACCGTGGGGCATCGCCAGACCGATAAACTCATCTTT. Translation: CACGTVGHRQTDKLIF. This sequence joins TRDV2 and TRDJ1; tentatively, D is TRDD3 (5 bases). Germline CDR1 GEAIGNYY, CDR2 EKD. The CDR3 runs 16 residues.